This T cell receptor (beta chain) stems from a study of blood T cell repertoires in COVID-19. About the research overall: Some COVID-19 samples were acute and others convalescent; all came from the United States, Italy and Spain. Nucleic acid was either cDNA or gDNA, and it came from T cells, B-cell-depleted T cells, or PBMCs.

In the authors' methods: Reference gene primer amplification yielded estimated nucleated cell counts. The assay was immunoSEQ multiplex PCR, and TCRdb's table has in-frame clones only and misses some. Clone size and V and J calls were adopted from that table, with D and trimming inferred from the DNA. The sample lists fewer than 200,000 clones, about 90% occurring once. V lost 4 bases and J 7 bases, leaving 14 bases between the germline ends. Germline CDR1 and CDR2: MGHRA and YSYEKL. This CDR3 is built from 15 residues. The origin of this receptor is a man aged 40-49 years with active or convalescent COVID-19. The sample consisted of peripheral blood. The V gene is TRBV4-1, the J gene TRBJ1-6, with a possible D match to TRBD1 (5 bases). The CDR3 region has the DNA TGCGCCAGCAGCCCATCAGGGTCAGGGAATTCACCCCTCCACTTT. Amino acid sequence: CASSPSGSGNSPLHF.